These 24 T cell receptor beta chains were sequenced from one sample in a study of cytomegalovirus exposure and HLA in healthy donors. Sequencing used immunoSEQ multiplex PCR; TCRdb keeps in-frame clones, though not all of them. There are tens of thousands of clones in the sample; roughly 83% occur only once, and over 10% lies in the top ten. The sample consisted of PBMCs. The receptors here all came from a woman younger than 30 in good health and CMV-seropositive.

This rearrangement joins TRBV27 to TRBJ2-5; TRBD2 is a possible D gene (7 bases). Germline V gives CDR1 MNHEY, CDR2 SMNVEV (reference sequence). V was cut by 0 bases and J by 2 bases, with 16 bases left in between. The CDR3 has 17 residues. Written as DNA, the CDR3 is TGTGCCAGCAGTTTATCGGGGGGGGCCTTGTTTCAAGAGACCCAGTACTTC. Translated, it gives CASSLSGGALFQETQYF.

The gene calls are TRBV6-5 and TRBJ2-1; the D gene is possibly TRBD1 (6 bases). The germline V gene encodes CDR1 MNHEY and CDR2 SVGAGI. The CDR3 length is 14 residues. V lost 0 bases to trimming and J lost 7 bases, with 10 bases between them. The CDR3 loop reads CASSYSQRGNEQFF. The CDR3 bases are TGTGCCAGCAGTTACTCACAAAGGGGGAATGAGCAGTTCTTC.

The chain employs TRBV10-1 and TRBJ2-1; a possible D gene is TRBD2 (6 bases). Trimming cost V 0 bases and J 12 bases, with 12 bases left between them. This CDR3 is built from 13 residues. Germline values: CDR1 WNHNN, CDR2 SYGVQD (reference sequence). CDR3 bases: TGCGCCAGCAGTGAGTCGGGGGGTACGGTGCAGTTCTTC. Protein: CASSESGGTVQFF.

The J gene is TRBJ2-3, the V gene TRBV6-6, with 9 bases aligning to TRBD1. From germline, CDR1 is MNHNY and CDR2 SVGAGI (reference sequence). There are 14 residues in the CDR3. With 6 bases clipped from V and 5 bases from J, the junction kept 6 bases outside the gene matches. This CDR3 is CASRDRGDRDTQYF. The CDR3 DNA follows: TGTGCCAGCAGAGACAGGGGGGACAGAGATACGCAGTATTTT.

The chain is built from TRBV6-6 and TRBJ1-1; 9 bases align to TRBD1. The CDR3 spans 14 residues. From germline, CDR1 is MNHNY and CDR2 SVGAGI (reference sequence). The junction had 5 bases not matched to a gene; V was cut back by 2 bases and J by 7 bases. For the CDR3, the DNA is TGTGCCAGCAGTTACCTGACAGGGGGAAGTGAAGCTTTCTTT. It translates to CASSYLTGGSEAFF.

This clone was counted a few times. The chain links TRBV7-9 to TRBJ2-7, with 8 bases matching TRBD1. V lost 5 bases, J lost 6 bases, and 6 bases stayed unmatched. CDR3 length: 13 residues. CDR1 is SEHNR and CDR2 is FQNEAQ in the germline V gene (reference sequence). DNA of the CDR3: TGTGCCAGCAGCGTAGGACAGGGTAGCGAGCAGTACTTC. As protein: CASSVGQGSEQYF.

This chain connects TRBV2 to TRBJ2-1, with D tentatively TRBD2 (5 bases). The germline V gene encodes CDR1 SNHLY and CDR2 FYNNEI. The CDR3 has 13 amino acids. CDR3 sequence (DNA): TGTGGCGCGGAAGACTATCGGGGTAATGAGCAGTTCTTC. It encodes CGAEDYRGNEQFF.

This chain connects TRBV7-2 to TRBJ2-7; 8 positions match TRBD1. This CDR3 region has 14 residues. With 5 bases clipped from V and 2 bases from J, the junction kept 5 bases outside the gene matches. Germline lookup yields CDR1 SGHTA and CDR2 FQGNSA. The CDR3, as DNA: TGTGCCAGCAGCAAAGACAGGGGAACCTACGAGCAGTACTTC. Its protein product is CASSKDRGTYEQYF.

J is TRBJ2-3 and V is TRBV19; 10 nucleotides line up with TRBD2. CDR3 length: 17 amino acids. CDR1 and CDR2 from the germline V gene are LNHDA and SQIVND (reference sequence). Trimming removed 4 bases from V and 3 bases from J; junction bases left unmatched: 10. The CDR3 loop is CASSTGAGGLLTDTQYF. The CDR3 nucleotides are TGTGCCAGTAGTACGGGAGCGGGGGGGCTTTTGACAGATACGCAGTATTTT.

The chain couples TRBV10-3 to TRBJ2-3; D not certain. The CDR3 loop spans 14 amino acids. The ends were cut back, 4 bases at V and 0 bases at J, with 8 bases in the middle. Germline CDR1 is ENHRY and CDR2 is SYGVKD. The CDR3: CAISGTASTDTQYF. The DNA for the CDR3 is TGTGCCATCAGTGGAACAGCTAGCACAGATACGCAGTATTTT.

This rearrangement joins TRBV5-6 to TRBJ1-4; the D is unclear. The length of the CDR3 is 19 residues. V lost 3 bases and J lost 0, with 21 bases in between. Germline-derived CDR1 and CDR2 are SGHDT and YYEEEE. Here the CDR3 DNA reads TGTGCCAGCAGCTCATCCGCATCCGGGGAGGGAGCAACTAATGAAAAACTGTTTTTT. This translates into CASSSSASGEGATNEKLFF.

The CDR3 coding sequence is TGTGCCAGCAGTGATCAACGGTATGAGCAGTTCTTC. It encodes CASSDQRYEQFF. The J gene is TRBJ2-1, the V gene TRBV2; D unclear. CDR1 and CDR2 (germline): SNHLY, FYNNEI. This CDR3 contains 12 residues. Trimming cost V 3 bases and J 8 bases, with 8 bases left between them.

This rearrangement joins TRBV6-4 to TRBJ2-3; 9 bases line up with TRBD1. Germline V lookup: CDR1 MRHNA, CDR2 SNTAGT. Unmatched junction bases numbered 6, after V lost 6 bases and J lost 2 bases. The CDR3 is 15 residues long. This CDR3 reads CASSSGTGSTDTQYF. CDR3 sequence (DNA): TGTGCCAGCAGCTCCGGGACAGGGTCCACAGATACGCAGTATTTT.

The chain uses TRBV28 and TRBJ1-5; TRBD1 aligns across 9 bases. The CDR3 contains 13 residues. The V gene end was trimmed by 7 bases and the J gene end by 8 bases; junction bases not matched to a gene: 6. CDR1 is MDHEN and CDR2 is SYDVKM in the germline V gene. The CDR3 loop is CASTETGGKPQHF. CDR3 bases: TGTGCCAGCACCGAGACAGGGGGAAAGCCCCAGCATTTT.

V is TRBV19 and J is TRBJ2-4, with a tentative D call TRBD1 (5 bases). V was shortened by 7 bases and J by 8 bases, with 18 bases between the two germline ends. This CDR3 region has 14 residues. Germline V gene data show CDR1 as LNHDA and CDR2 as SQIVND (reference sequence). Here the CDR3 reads CASNKGHVMDIQYF. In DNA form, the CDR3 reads TGTGCCAGTAATAAGGGGCACGTCATGGACATTCAGTACTTC.

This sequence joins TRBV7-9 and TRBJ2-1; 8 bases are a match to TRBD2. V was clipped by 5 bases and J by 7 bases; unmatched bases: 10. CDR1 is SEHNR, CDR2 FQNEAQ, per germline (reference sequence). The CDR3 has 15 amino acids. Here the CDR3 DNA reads TGTGCCAGCAGCCCGGGACTAGGCCTATGGAATGAGCAGTTCTTC. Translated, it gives CASSPGLGLWNEQFF.

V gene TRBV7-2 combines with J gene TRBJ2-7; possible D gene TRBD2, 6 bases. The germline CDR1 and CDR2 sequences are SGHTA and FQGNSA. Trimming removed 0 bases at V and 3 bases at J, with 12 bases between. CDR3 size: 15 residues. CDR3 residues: CASSLARGPYYEQYF. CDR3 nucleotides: TGTGCCAGCAGCTTAGCGCGGGGACCTTACTACGAGCAGTACTTC. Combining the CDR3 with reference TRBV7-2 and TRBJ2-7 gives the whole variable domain GAGVSQSPSNKVTEKGKDVELRCDPISGHTALYWYRQSLGQGLEFLIYFQGNSAPDKSGLPSDRFSAERTGGSVSTLTIQRTQQEDSAVYLCASSLARGPYYEQYFGPGTRLTVT.

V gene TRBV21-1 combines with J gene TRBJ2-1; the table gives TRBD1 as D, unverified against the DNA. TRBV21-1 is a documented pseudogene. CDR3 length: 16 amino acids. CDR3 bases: TGTGCCAGCACAGATTCCGGGACAGGGGGGTACAATGAGCAGTTCTTC. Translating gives CASTDSGTGGYNEQFF.

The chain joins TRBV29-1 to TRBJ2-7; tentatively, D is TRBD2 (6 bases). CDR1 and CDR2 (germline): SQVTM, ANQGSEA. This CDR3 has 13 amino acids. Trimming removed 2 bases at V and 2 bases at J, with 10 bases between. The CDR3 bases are TGCAGCGTTGAATCGGGGGACCCCTACGAGCAGTACTTC. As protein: CSVESGDPYEQYF.

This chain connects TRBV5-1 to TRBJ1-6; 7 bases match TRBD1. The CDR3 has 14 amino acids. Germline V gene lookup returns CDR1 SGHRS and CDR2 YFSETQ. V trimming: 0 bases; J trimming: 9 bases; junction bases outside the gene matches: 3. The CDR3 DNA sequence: TGCGCCAGCAGCTTGGGACAGGGTAGTTCACCCCTCCACTTT. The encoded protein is CASSLGQGSSPLHF.

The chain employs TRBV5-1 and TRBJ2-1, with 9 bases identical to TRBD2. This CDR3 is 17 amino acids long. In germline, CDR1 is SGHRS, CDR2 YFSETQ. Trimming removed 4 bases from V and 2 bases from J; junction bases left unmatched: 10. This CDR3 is CASSGGSGGLPYNEQFF. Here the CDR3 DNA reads TGCGCCAGCAGCGGAGGTAGCGGGGGCCTACCCTACAATGAGCAGTTCTTC.

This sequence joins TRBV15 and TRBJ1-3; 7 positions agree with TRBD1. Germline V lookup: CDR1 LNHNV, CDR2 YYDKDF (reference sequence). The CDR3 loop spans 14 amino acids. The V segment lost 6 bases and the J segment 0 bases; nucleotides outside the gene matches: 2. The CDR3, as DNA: TGTGCCACCAGTAACAGGGGCTCTGGAAACACCATATATTTT. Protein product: CATSNRGSGNTIYF.

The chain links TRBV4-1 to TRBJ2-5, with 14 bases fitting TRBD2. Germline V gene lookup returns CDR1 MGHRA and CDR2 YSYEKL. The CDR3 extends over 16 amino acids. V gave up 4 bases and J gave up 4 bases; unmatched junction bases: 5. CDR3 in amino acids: CASSLTTSGGGETQYF. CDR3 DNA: TGCGCCAGCAGCCTCACGACTAGCGGGGGGGGAGAGACCCAGTACTTC.

In nucleotides, the CDR3 is TGTGCCAGCAGTGAAATAACTATCTACGAGCAGTACTTC. Translating it yields CASSEITIYEQYF. The chain has TRBV2 and TRBJ2-7; no clear D gene. Germline CDR1 is SNHLY and CDR2 is FYNNEI. The CDR3 runs 13 residues. The V end was cut by 2 bases, the J end by 3 bases, with 8 bases between. The whole variable domain, filled in from reference TRBV2 and TRBJ2-7, reads EPEVTQTPSHQVTQMGQEVILRCVPISNHLYFYWYRQILGQKVEFLVSFYNNEISEKSEIFDDQFSVERPDGSNFTLKIRSTKLEDSAMYFCASSEITIYEQYFGPGTRLTVT.